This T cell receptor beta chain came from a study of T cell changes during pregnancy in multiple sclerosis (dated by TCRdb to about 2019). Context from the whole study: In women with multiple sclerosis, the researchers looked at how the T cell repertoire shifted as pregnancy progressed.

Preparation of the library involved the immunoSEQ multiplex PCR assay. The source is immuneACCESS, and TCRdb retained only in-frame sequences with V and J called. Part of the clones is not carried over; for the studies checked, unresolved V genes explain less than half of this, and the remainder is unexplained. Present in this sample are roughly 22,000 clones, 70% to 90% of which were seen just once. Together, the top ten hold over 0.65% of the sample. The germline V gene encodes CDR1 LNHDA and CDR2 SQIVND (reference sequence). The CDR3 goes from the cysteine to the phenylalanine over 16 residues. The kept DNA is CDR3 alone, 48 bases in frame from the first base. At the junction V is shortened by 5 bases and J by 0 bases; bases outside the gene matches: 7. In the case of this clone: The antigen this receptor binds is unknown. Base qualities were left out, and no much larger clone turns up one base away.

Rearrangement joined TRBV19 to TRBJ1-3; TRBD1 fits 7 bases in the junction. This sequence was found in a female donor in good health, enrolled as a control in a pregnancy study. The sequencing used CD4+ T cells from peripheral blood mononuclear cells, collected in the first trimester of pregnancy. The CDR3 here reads CASSASGTVSGNTIYF. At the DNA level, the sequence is TGTGCCAGTAGTGCCTCCGGGACAGTCTCTGGAAACACCATATATTTT.